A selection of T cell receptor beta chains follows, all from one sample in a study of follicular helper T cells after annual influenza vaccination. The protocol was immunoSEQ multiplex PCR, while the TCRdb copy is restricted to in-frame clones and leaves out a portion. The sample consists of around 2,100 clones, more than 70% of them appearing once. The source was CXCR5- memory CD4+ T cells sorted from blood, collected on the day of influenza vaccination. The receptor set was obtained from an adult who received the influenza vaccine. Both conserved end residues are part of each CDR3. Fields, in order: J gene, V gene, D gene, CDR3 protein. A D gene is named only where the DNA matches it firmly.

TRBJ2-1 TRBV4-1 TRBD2 CASSQLGLAGGKVYNEQFF
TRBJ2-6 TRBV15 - CATSRLQGSGANVLTF
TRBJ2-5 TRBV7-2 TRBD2 CASSLVLSGGGETQYF
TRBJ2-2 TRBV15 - CATHGPGVLNTGELFF
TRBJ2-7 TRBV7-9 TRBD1 CASSPSDRGTDF
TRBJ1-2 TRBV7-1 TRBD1 CASSLRQGARGPWPGYTF
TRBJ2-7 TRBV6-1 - CASTAWGYEQYF
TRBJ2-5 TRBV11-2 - CASTPQGDGDQYF
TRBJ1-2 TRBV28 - CASSSKQSWGYTF
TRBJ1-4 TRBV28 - CASSLDEKLFF
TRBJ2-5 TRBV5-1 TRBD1 CASSSTGGVQETQYF
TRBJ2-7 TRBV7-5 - CARSRRRPYEQYF
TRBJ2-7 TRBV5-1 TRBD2 CASSPGLAVFSYEQYF
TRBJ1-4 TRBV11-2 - CASSPYQGGNEKLFF
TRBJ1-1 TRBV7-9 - CASGNTEAFF
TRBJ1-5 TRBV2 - CASRIGQINQPQHF
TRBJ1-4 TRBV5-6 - CASSFYNEKLFF
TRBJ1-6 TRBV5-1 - CASRPGSGTIRSPLHF
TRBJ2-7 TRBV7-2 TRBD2 CASSSSGGNYEQYF
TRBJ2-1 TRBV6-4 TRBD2 CASSDWTSGGNEQFF
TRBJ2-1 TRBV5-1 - CASSAGDPYNEQFF
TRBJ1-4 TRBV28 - CASSLHSLLEKLFF
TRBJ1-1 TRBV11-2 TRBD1 CASSLQGVSTEAFF
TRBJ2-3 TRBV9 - CASSVDGGQDTQYF
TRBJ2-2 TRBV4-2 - CASSQAFVTNTGELFF
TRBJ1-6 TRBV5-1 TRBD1 CASSLRTGGPSSYNSPLHF
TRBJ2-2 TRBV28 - CASSLRTGGGTGELFF
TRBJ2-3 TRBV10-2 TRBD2 CASRTAGEDTQYF
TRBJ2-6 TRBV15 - CATSRGGGANVLTF
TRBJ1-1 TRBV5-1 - CASSYRAPGTLLNTEAFF
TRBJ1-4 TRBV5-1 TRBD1 CASSSGTGTNEKLFF
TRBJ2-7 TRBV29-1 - CSVAITNYEQYF
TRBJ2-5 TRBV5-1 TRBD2 CASSPGTSGRETQYF
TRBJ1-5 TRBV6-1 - CASSEDGVSNQPQHF
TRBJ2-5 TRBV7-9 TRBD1 CASSLGQGEETQYF
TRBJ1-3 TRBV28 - CASSFGGRVGNTIYF
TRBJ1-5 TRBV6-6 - CASSYGEDQPQHF
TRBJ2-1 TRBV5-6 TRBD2 CASSLGSGGPLEQFF
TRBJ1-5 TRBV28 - CASSPPQRFSNQPQHF
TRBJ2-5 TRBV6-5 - CASSPGGIQETQYF
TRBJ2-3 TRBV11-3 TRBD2 CASSLGQWPSGSTDTQYF
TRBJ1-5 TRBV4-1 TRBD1 CASSPTGEGNNQPQHF
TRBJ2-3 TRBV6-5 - CASSYGPQGTDTQYF
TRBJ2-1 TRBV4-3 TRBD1 CASSQASGQSSYNEQFF
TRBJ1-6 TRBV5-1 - CASSLEDPRVNSPLHF
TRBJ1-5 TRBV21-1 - CASSKGRGGTSNQPQHF
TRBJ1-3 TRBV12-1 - CASSFLDKRNRWNTIYF
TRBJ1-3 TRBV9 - CASSVDLSSGNTIYF
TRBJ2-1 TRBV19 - CASRESAYNEQFF
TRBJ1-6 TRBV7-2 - CASSPQAYGRGSPLHF
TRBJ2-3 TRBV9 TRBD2 CASSESGTSTDTQYF
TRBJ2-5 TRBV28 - CASSLAQETQYF
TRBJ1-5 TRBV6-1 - CASMKYSNQPQHF